This note documents a single T cell receptor (beta chain) sequence. This sample is drawn from a study of CD8+ T cells in alopecia areata. This CDR3 has 14 residues. Trimming took 8 bases from V and 2 from J; bases not matched to a gene: 3. CDR1 and CDR2 (germline): SNHLY, FYNNEI. Once RNA had been extracted, it was reverse transcribed into cDNA to act as the sequencing template. Only in-frame clones appear in the TCRdb table, and some are missing; sequencing was by immunoSEQ multiplex PCR. The table has about 210,000 clones, over 60% seen once. Documented treatment: oral pan-JAK inhibitor, 5-10 mg twice daily.

Specimen: CD4+ T cells sorted from blood, collected at week 4, from a patient treated with tofacitinib. The V gene is TRBV2, the J gene TRBJ2-6; 7 bases match TRBD1. The sequence came from a human donor with alopecia areata. CDR3 DNA: TGTGCCAGCGACCAGGGGGCTGGGGCCAACGTCCTGACTTTC. It yields the protein CASDQGAGANVLTF.